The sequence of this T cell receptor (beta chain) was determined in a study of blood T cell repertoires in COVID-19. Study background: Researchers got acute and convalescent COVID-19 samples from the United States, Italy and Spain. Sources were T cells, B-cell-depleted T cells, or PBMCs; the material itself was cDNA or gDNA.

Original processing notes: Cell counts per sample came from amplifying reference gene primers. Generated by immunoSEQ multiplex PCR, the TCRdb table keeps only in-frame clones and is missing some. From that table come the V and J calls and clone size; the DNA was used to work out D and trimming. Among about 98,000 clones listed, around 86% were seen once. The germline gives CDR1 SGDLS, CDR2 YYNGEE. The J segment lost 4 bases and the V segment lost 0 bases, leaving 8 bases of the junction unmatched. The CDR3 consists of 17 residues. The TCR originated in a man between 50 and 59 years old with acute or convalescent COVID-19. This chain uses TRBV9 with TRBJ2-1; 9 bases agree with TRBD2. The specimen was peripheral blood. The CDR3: CASSVEAGGLMYNEQFF. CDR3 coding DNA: TGTGCCAGCAGCGTAGAGGCGGGAGGGCTTATGTACAATGAGCAGTTCTTC.